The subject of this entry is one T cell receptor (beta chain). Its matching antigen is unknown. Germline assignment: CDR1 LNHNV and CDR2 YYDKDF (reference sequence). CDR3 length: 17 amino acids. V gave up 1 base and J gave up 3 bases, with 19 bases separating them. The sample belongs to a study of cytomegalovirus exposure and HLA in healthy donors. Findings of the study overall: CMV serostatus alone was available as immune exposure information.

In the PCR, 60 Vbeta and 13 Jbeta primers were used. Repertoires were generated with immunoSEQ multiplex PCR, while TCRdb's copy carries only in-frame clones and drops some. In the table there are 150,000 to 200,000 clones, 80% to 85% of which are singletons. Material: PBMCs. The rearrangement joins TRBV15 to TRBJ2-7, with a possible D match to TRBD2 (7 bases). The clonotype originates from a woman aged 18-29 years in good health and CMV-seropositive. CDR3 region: CATSRGGGGARDYEQYV. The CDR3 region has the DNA TGTGCCACCAGCAGAGGAGGGGGAGGGGCCCGGGACTACGAGCAGTACGTC.